The T cell receptor beta chain described here comes from a study of blood T cells in healthy people across ages. Points from the study as a whole: Older age went with lower TCR beta diversity per million T cells, in a roughly linear way.

Healthy individuals of Caucasian origin from Russia, aged about 6 to 90, served as donors. A minimum of 6 million PBMCs was isolated per sample. This clonotype was picked up many times. Its antigen is still unknown. CDR1 is SGHDT and CDR2 is YYEEEE in the germline V gene. The CDR3 is made up of 15 amino acids. Trimming shortened V by 4 bases and J by 0 bases, and 14 bases separated the two germline ends. Together with a sample-barcoded 5' primer, a J-beta primer mix was included in a second PCR lasting roughly 7 to 11 cycles. Each CDR3 protein gets one entry after TCRdb re-called the 5' RACE reads with MiXCR. Among around 670,000 distinct CDR3 sequences listed, roughly 31% were seen once.

Sequencing used blood. The clonotype was recovered from a woman aged 80 or over in good health. The gene calls are TRBV5-6 and TRBJ2-7, with D possibly TRBD1 on 6 matching bases. For the CDR3, the DNA is TGTGCCAGCAGCCCCAGGGGAAAGGACTCCTACGAGCAGTACTTC. It specifies CASSPRGKDSYEQYF. Variable domain in full (rest from reference TRBV5-6 and TRBJ2-7): DAGVTQSPTHLIKTRGQQVTLRCSPKSGHDTVSWYQQALGQGPQFIFQYYEEEERQRGNFPDRFSGHQFPNYSSELNVNALLLGDSALYLCASSPRGKDSYEQYFGPGTRLTVT.